The clone carrying this T cell receptor beta chain was picked up a small number of times. What it recognizes is unknown. The authors built TCR beta libraries using iRepertoire HTBI primers and Arm-PCR of CDR3 regions. Each CDR3 protein is one row after TCRdb ran MiXCR on the multiplex PCR reads. The sample lists around 500,000 distinct CDR3 sequences; 12% were seen once. There are 16 residues in the CDR3. Germline lookup yields CDR1 MNHEY and CDR2 SVGAGI. Trimming took off 2 bases at V and 7 bases at J, with 15 bases between the two ends. Time point meaning: newly diagnosed GD, antithyroid drugs for less than 3 months. Preparation of the TCR library used RNA extracted from PBMCs. This specimen belongs to a study of regulatory T cells in long-lasting Graves disease. Findings of the study overall: Possibly, too few samples lowered accuracy.

This sample also appeared in a second study, on T cells in Graves' hyperthyroidism and ophthalmopathy. From that study: The HTBI primer set drove a first-round RT-PCR of the TCR CDR3.

The receptor comes from a woman in her thirties with Graves disease. Sequencing was performed on peripheral blood mononuclear cells (PBMCs), taken at new diagnosis, from a patient treated with antithyroid drugs. The gene calls are TRBV6-5 and TRBJ1-6, with no clear D. In DNA, the CDR3 is TGTGCCAGCAGTTACGACGGATTCGTTTCGAATTCACCCCTCCACTTT. Translation: CASSYDGFVSNSPLHF.